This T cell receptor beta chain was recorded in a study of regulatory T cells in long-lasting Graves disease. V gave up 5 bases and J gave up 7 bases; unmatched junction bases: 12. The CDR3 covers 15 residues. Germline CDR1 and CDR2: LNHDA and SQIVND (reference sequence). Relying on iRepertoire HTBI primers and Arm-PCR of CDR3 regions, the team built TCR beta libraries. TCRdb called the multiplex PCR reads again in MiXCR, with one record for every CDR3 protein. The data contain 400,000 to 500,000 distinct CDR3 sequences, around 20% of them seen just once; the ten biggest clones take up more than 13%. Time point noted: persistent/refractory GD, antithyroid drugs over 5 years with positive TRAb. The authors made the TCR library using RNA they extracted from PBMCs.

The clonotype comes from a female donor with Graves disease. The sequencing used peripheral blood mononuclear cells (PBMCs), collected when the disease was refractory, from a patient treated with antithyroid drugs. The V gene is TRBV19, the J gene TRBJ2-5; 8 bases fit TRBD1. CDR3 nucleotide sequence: TGTGCCAGTAGTCCCGGGACAGGCCCCTTTAGGACCCAGTACTTC. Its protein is CASSPGTGPFRTQYF. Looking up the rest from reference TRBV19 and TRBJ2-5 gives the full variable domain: DGGITQSPKYLFRKEGQNVTLSCEQNLNHDAMYWYRQDPGQGLRLIYYSQIVNDFQKGDIAEGYSVSREKKESFPLTVTSAQKNPTAFYLCASSPGTGPFRTQYFGPGTRLLVL.